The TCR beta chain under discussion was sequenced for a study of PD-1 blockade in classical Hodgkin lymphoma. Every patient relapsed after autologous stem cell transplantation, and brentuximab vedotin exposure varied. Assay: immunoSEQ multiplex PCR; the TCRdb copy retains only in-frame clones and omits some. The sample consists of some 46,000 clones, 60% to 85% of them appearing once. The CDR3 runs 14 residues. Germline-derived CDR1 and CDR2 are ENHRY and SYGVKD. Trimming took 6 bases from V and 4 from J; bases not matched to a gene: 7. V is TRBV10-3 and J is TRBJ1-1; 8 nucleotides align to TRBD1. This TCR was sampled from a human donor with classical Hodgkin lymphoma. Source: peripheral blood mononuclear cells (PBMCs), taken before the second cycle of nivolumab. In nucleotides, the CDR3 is TGTGCCATCAGCGGTACAGGGGGAGGCACTGAAGCTTTCTTT. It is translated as CAISGTGGGTEAFF.